This TCR beta chain stems from a study of T cell responses to AZD1222 COVID-19 vaccine. The repertoire was sequenced with immunoSEQ multiplex PCR; TCRdb's copy has only in-frame clones and lacks some. The table shows 65,000 to 90,000 clones, with about 86% occurring only once. The ends were cut back, 4 bases at V and 4 bases at J, with 10 bases in the middle. Germline V gene lookup returns CDR1 MGHDK and CDR2 SYGVNS. This CDR3 has 13 residues. This receptor was identified in an adult in good health. The sequences come from peripheral blood, collected on day 0 of AZD1222 vaccination. The chain recombines TRBV25-1 with TRBJ2-5, with no clear D. CDR3 protein: CASSGHSPETQYF. The CDR3 DNA reads as TGTGCCAGCAGTGGCCATTCCCCAGAGACCCAGTACTTC.